A single sample gave rise to the 17 T cell receptor beta chains below, sequenced in a study of blood T cell repertoires in COVID-19 (dated by TCRdb to 2020 to 2021). The method was the immunoSEQ multiplex PCR assay. TCRdb obtained this table from immuneACCESS and retained in-frame rearrangements with V and J assigned. These tables miss some clones; where compared with another copy, unresolved V genes account for less than half of the shortfall, and the remainder is unexplained. Recorded for this sample are some 260,000 clones; about 85% of them occurred a single time. The ten largest clones add up to roughly 3.1% of the sample. Sequencing input: peripheral blood. The source is a man between 18 and 29 years old with active or convalescent COVID-19.

J is TRBJ2-3 and V is TRBV2; TRBD2 aligns across 12 bases. The germline gives CDR1 SNHLY, CDR2 FYNNEI. There are 16 residues in the CDR3. The trim removed 6 bases at V and 6 bases at J, leaving 10 bases unmatched. CDR3 loop: CASSSTSGGTPDTQYF. The CDR3 bases are TGTGCCAGCAGCTCAACTAGCGGGGGGACCCCCGATACGCAGTATTTT.

The table lists this clone with a few counts. The chain combines TRBV25-1 with TRBJ2-5; D is unclear. Germline loops: CDR1 MGHDK, CDR2 SYGVNS. V lost 1 base to trimming and J lost 7 bases, with 4 bases between them. This CDR3 has 11 amino acids. CDR3 region: CASSESGTQYF. In DNA, the CDR3 is TGTGCCAGCAGTGAATCGGGGACCCAGTACTTC.

The V gene is TRBV29-1, the J gene TRBJ1-2; perhaps TRBD1 as D (6 bases). CDR1 is SQVTM and CDR2 is ANQGSEA in the germline V gene. The V end was cut by 4 bases, the J end by 6 bases, with 21 bases between. This CDR3 comprises 15 residues. This CDR3 is CSVVFWGRGTDGYTF. In nucleotides, the CDR3 is TGCAGCGTTGTATTCTGGGGCAGGGGAACGGATGGCTACACCTTC.

This rearrangement joins TRBV12-3 or TRBV12-4 to TRBJ1-1, with TRBD1 matching over 7 bases. This CDR3 is 13 amino acids long. The V gene end was trimmed by 4 bases and the J gene end by 3 bases; junction bases not matched to a gene: 2. The CDR3 coding sequence is TGTGCCAGCAGTTCCCAGGGGGACACTGAAGCTTTCTTT. Protein product: CASSSQGDTEAFF.

The CDR3 sequence is CASSRGQFYEQYF. Here the CDR3 DNA reads TGTGCCAGCAGCCGAGGACAGTTCTACGAGCAGTACTTC. This chain joins TRBV14 and TRBJ2-7; D perhaps matches TRBD1 (6 bases). Trimming took off 4 bases at V and 3 bases at J, with 10 bases between the two ends. Germline V gene lookup returns CDR1 SGHDN and CDR2 FVKESK. This CDR3 region has 13 residues. Full variable domain (missing parts from reference TRBV14 and TRBJ2-7): EAGVTQFPSHSVIEKGQTVTLRCDPISGHDNLYWYRRVMGKEIKFLLHFVKESKQDESGMPNNRFLAERTGGTYSTLKVQPAELEDSGVYFCASSRGQFYEQYFGPGTRLTVT.

The chain couples TRBV18 to TRBJ2-1, with 10 bases matching TRBD2. V lost 10 bases, J lost 8 bases, and 14 bases stayed unmatched. Germline V gives CDR1 KGHSH, CDR2 LQKENI. The CDR3 spans 15 residues. DNA for the CDR3: TGTGCCACCCAGGGCGGAGCGGGGGGGCCGGATGAGCAGTTCTTC. Residues: CATQGGAGGPDEQFF.

In this sample, this clone turned up once. This chain links TRBV19 with TRBJ2-2; 7 bases match TRBD1. V was pared by 7 bases and J by 7 bases, with 9 bases of the junction left unmatched. The CDR3 is made up of 14 amino acids. Germline V gives CDR1 LNHDA, CDR2 SQIVND (reference sequence). CDR3 in DNA: TGTGCCAGTAAAACGGTAGGGGGCGGCGGGGAGCTGTTTTTT. Protein sequence: CASKTVGGGGELFF.

V is TRBV27 and J is TRBJ1-5; D not resolved. The germline V gene has CDR1 MNHEY and CDR2 SMNVEV (reference sequence). The V gene lost 3 bases and the J gene lost 3 bases, with 12 bases spanning the gap. The CDR3 is 15 residues long. Written as DNA, the CDR3 is TGTGCCAGCAGTTTCTATAGTAGCTCCAATCAGCCCCAGCATTTT. Its protein is CASSFYSSSNQPQHF.

This clone was observed once. V is TRBV28 and J is TRBJ2-7; 8 bases line up with TRBD1. Germline V gene data show CDR1 as MDHEN and CDR2 as SYDVKM. The V and J ends lost 2 bases and 2 bases, in that order; junction bases with no gene match: 8. This CDR3 is built from 16 residues. CDR3 region: CASSLIGRGRTYEQYF. CDR3 DNA sequence: TGTGCCAGCAGTTTAATCGGCAGGGGGCGTACCTACGAGCAGTACTTC.

The gene calls are TRBV4-3 and TRBJ1-2, with D perhaps matching TRBD1 (6 bases). CDR1 is LGHNA and CDR2 is YSLEER in the germline V gene. V shed 3 bases and J shed 0 bases, with 14 bases lying between them. This CDR3 region has 16 residues. Here the CDR3 reads CASSQEGTRTNYGYTF. The CDR3 coding sequence is TGCGCCAGCAGCCAGGAAGGGACACGCACTAACTATGGCTACACCTTC.

CDR3 coding DNA: TGTGCCAGCAGCGGTATTAATCTAGGACTAGCCCGAGGGGAGCTGTTTTTT. It specifies CASSGINLGLARGELFF. The genes are TRBV7-3 and TRBJ2-2, with TRBD2 matching 8 bases. Looked up from germline, CDR1 is SGHTA and CDR2 is FQGTGA. The junction had 16 bases not matched to a gene; V was cut back by 5 bases and J by 8 bases. The CDR3 consists of 17 residues.

There are a few counts of this clone. CDR3 bases: TGCGCCAGCAGCTTGGATAGCGGGTTGAGCACAGATACGCAGTATTTT. Residues: CASSLDSGLSTDTQYF. J is TRBJ2-3 and V is TRBV5-1; TRBD2 agrees at 7 bases. The CDR3 totals 16 residues. Unmatched junction bases numbered 4, after V lost 0 bases and J lost 0 bases. Germline-derived CDR1 and CDR2 are SGHRS and YFSETQ.

The rearrangement uses TRBV20-1 and TRBJ2-1, with D unclear. V dropped 3 bases and J dropped 1 base, with 13 bases sitting between them. The CDR3 totals 15 residues. CDR1 and CDR2 from the germline V gene are DFQATT and SNEGSKA (reference sequence). CDR3 amino acids: CSASMVARSYNEQFF. In DNA form, the CDR3 reads TGCAGTGCTAGTATGGTGGCGCGGTCCTACAATGAGCAGTTCTTC.

The CDR3 sequence: CASRDGREHSYEQYF. CDR3 nucleotide sequence: TGTGCCAGCCGCGATGGGCGGGAGCACTCCTACGAGCAGTACTTC. V usage is TRBV28 and J usage is TRBJ2-7; 7 bases map to TRBD2. CDR1 MDHEN and CDR2 SYDVKM come from the germline V gene. CDR3 length: 15 amino acids. With 8 bases clipped from V and 0 bases from J, the junction kept 10 bases outside the gene matches.

This clone was seen a few times. This sequence joins TRBV4-3 and TRBJ1-1; D is perhaps TRBD1 (6 bases). Germline CDR1 and CDR2: LGHNA and YSLEER. V gave up 4 bases and J gave up 1 base, with 10 bases separating them. The CDR3 contains 14 residues. For the CDR3, the DNA is TGCGCCAGCAGCCCCTCGACAGGGAACACTGAAGCTTTCTTT. Translating gives CASSPSTGNTEAFF.

The rearrangement links TRBV27 to TRBJ2-3; 8 bases fit TRBD2. The trim removed 7 bases at V and 0 bases at J, leaving 6 bases unmatched. This CDR3 spans 15 amino acids. CDR1 is MNHEY, CDR2 SMNVEV, per germline (reference sequence). In DNA form, the CDR3 reads TGTGCCAGCAAGGGAGCGGGAGTGAGCACAGATACGCAGTATTTT. Its protein product is CASKGAGVSTDTQYF.

The rearrangement uses TRBV4-3 and TRBJ1-6; TRBD1 matches 8 bases. Looked up from germline, CDR1 is LGHNA and CDR2 is YSLEER. This CDR3 spans 14 amino acids. With V trimmed by 4 bases and J by 7 bases, 3 bases remained unmatched. The CDR3 sequence: CASSLGQANSPLHF. CDR3 nucleotide sequence: TGCGCCAGCAGCCTGGGACAGGCGAATTCACCCCTCCACTTT.